This T cell receptor (beta chain) was documented in a study of blood T cells in healthy people across ages. Across the study: Template switching captured about one barcoded beta molecule per two T cells. Study-wide results and caveats: From one million sequenced T cells, diversity estimates were lower bounds. Possibly confounding the expanded clonotype changes was the fact that donor CMV status was unknown.

The CDR3 totals 16 residues. The junction had 13 bases not matched to a gene; V was cut back by 6 bases and J by 4 bases. CDR1 and CDR2 from the germline V gene are SGHTA and FQGNSA. Through a sample-barcoded 5' primer and a J-beta primer mix, a second PCR was run for about 6 to 11 cycles. Each CDR3 protein gets one entry after TCRdb re-called the 5' RACE reads with MiXCR. The sample comprises roughly 2 million distinct CDR3 sequences, 49% of which are singletons, and over 2% rests with the top ten. Individuals who donated were healthy Caucasians from Russia aged roughly 6 to 90. This clonotype was found a few times. Its antigen is currently unknown.

Sequenced: blood. The sequence was obtained from a woman aged 40 to 49 in good health. This chain links TRBV7-2 with TRBJ1-1; 8 bases map to TRBD1. CDR3 region: CASRPRSGTGVTEAFF. DNA of the CDR3: TGTGCCAGCAGGCCCAGAAGCGGGACAGGAGTCACTGAAGCTTTCTTT.